Sequencing of this TCR beta chain was carried out in a study of a mutant IDH1 vaccine in newly diagnosed glioma. Study-level information: Patients began vaccination 4-6 weeks after radiotherapy alone, or with temozolomide cycles. A roughly 62% male, approximately 38% female split and a mean age of about 40 years characterized treated patients.

This clone was observed a few times. Its antigen remains unidentified. The protocol was immunoSEQ multiplex PCR, while the TCRdb copy is restricted to in-frame clones and leaves out a portion. The profile covers 45,000 to 55,000 clones, with around 85% appearing a single time and under 4.5% taken by the ten largest. The time point is: week 47, end of study. Topical imiquimod was applied with each vaccine dose, which held 300 ug of mutant IDH1 20-mer peptide. Vaccination of patients was performed eight times, in weeks 1, 3, 5, 7, 11, 15, 19 and 23. Germline CDR1 is GTSNPN and CDR2 is SVGIG (reference sequence). The V and J ends lost 0 bases and 4 bases respectively, with 18 bases between them. This CDR3 spans 16 amino acids.

This sample comprised PBMCs, obtained from a glioma patient whose treatment included an IDH1 peptide vaccine. This receptor was taken from a woman aged 25 to 39 with glioma. Some clones in this sample may be carry-over from other donors' samples. The chain has TRBV30 and TRBJ1-1; no clear D gene. This CDR3 is CAWSVPRFSLPTEAFF. The DNA for the CDR3 is TGTGCCTGGAGTGTACCCCGGTTCAGTCTCCCCACTGAAGCTTTCTTT.